This T cell receptor (beta chain) stems from a study of Graves' ophthalmopathy and Graves' hyperthyroidism. The authors amplified TCR beta CDR3 regions, and they did so from RNA transcripts for repertoire sequencing. HTBI primers were used in a first-round RT-PCR, which preceded a second-round multiplex PCR. TCRdb re-derived calls from the multiplex PCR reads in MiXCR, one entry per CDR3 protein. This table has approximately 540,000 distinct CDR3 sequences, roughly 39% appearing once. CDR1 is SGHTA and CDR2 is FQGNSA in the germline V gene. The CDR3 totals 14 residues. This clonotype was detected ten times or more. The junction departs from germline at one end; a sequencing error may be responsible.

Sequenced: peripheral blood or thyroid tissue (not recorded which). The origin of this receptor is an adult man with Graves' hyperthyroidism. The genes are TRBV7-2 and TRBJ1-5, with D uncertain. CDR3 sequence (DNA): TGTGCCAGCAGTTTAGGGCAGGTCAATCAGCCCCAGCATTTT. Protein sequence: CASSLGQVNQPQHF.